These 27 T cell receptor beta chains came from one sample sequenced in a study of T cells in Graves' hyperthyroidism and ophthalmopathy. RNA transcripts provided the source from which TCR beta CDR3 regions were amplified. RT-PCR in the first round (using the HTBI primer set) targeted the TCR CDR3. TCRdb processed the multiplex PCR reads anew with MiXCR; each CDR3 protein has one entry. The repertoire holds about 700,000 distinct CDR3 sequences, with 45% as singletons. Input material: peripheral blood or thyroid tissue (not recorded which). Every receptor here comes from an adult man with Graves' disease, either hyperthyroidism or ophthalmopathy (not recorded which).

The V call is TRBV6-1, the J call TRBJ1-1; D remains unclear. CDR3 size: 17 residues. CDR1 and CDR2 from the germline V gene are MNHNS and SASEGT. Between the trimmed V and J ends, which lost 5 bases and 0 bases, there was a span of 19 bases. The CDR3 region has the DNA TGTGCCAGCAGTATGAAGCCCGCCACGCTCCTGAACACTGAAGCTTTCTTT. Translation gives CASSMKPATLLNTEAFF.

The chain has TRBV24-1 and TRBJ1-6, with 7 bases fitting TRBD1. The junction had 6 bases not matched to a gene; V was cut back by 8 bases and J by 3 bases. Germline values: CDR1 KGHDR, CDR2 SFDVKD. This CDR3 has 15 amino acids. The CDR3 reads CATNLQGIYNSPLHF. DNA for the CDR3: TGTGCCACCAACTTACAGGGGATCTATAATTCACCCCTCCACTTT.

The chain recombines TRBV9 with TRBJ1-5; unclear D gene. V lost 4 bases and J lost 1, with 12 bases in between. The CDR3 has 15 amino acids. CDR1 and CDR2 (germline): SGDLS, YYNGEE. The CDR3 here is CASSQDTLSNQPQHF. The CDR3 DNA sequence: TGTGCCAGCAGCCAAGACACATTGAGCAATCAGCCCCAGCATTTT.

As for this clonotype: A much bigger clone sits one base away, suggesting this may be a read error. V and J are TRBV7-8 and TRBJ1-1; TRBD1 agrees at 7 bases. CDR1 is SGHVS and CDR2 is FQNEAQ in the germline V gene. There are 13 residues in the CDR3. In DNA form, the CDR3 reads TGTGCCGGCAGCATTAGGGGGCTCACTGAAGCTTTCTTT. Its protein product is CAGSIRGLTEAFF.

This clonotype was recorded many times. The rearrangement joins TRBV7-9 to TRBJ2-7; the D gene is possibly TRBD1 (6 bases). CDR3 length: 13 amino acids. Trimming pared 5 bases from V and 6 bases from J, leaving 14 bases between. CDR1 and CDR2 (germline): SEHNR, FQNEAQ (reference sequence). The CDR3 nucleotides read TGTGCCAGCAGCCCTCACCCGACAGGCGAGCAGTACTTC. Translating it yields CASSPHPTGEQYF.

This clonotype was picked up many times. The chain couples TRBV10-2 to TRBJ1-1; weak D call: TRBD1 (6 bases). The CDR3 is 14 residues long. Germline V gene data show CDR1 as WSHSY and CDR2 as SAAADI. Deletions cut 0 bases from V and 4 bases from J, with 9 bases between. In DNA, the CDR3 is TGCGCCAGCAGTGAGTCCAGGGGTGGCACTGAAGCTTTCTTT. This codes for CASSESRGGTEAFF.

The rearrangement joins TRBV10-3 to TRBJ2-5; 13 bases match TRBD2. This CDR3 comprises 18 residues. With 5 bases clipped from V and 5 bases from J, the junction kept 14 bases outside the gene matches. CDR1 and CDR2 (germline): ENHRY, SYGVKD. The CDR3 nucleotides read TGTGCCATCAGTTCCCCCCCTTGGACTAGCGGGAGCGGGGAGACCCAGTACTTC. The encoded protein is CAISSPPWTSGSGETQYF.

This clonotype was picked up a small number of times. The V call is TRBV2, the J call TRBJ2-5; 10 positions match TRBD2. Germline CDR1 SNHLY, CDR2 FYNNEI. Unmatched junction bases numbered 4, after V lost 0 bases and J lost 0 bases. The CDR3 has 17 amino acids. CDR3 bases: TGTGCCAGCAGTGAAGCGCGAGCGGGGGGGTACCAAGAGACCCAGTACTTC. Translated: CASSEARAGGYQETQYF.

This clonotype was recorded many times. The genes are TRBV5-1 and TRBJ1-4, with D possibly matching TRBD1 (5 bases). Between the trimmed V and J ends, which lost 4 bases and 8 bases, there was a span of 12 bases. Germline V lookup: CDR1 SGHRS, CDR2 YFSETQ. The CDR3 loop spans 13 amino acids. CDR3 in amino acids: CASSGGWGEKLFF. The CDR3 nucleotides read TGCGCCAGCAGCGGTGGATGGGGCGAAAAACTGTTTTTT. Combining the CDR3 with reference TRBV5-1 and TRBJ1-4 gives the whole variable domain KAGVTQTPRYLIKTRGQQVTLSCSPISGHRSVSWYQQTPGQGLQFLFEYFSETQRNKGNFPGRFSGRQFSNSRSEMNVSTLELGDSALYLCASSGGWGEKLFFGSGTQLSVL.

The chain recombines TRBV7-8 with TRBJ2-7; possibly TRBD1 or TRBD2 for D (6 bases each). The V gene's germline CDR1 is SGHVS and CDR2 FQNEAQ. Trimming shortened V by 2 bases and J by 4 bases, and 24 bases separated the two germline ends. This CDR3 has 18 residues. CDR3 amino acids: CASSLRGGLGPLRYEQYF. The CDR3 DNA reads as TGTGCCAGCAGCTTAAGAGGGGGGCTCGGACCCCTACGTTACGAGCAGTACTTC. Together with reference TRBV7-8 and TRBJ2-7, the CDR3 gives the full variable domain: GAGVSQSPRYKVAKRGQDVALRCDPISGHVSLFWYQQALGQGPEFLTYFQNEAQLDKSGLPSDRFFAERPEGSVSTLKIQRTQQEDSAVYLCASSLRGGLGPLRYEQYFGPGTRLTVT.

The sample holds one count of this clonotype. One end of the junction does not line up with germline, which may come from a read error. The chain is built from TRBV7-2 and TRBJ2-6; tentative D call: TRBD1 (5 bases). Looked up from germline, CDR1 is SGHTA and CDR2 is FQGNSA. The CDR3 runs 13 residues. CDR3: CASSPAGFDTEAF. DNA for the CDR3: TGTGCCAGCAGCCCCGCAGGGTTCGACACTGAAGCTTTC.

This clonotype was counted a few times. The chain joins TRBV20-1 to TRBJ1-1; 9 positions agree with TRBD1. CDR3 length: 14 amino acids. J gave up 4 bases and V 3 bases, and 6 bases lay outside the gene matches. Germline values: CDR1 DFQATT, CDR2 SNEGSKA (reference sequence). CDR3 nucleotide sequence: TGCAGTGCTAGGGACAGGGGCTCAGTCACTGAAGCTTTCTTT. Translating it yields CSARDRGSVTEAFF.

CDR3 bases: TGCAGCGTTGCCCCCGGGACAGCGGGAAACACCATATATTTT. This encodes CSVAPGTAGNTIYF. The rearrangement uses TRBV29-1 and TRBJ1-3, with TRBD1 matching over 7 bases. Germline V CDR1 and CDR2: SQVTM, ANQGSEA. CDR3 length: 14 amino acids. V gave up 4 bases and J gave up 4 bases; unmatched junction bases: 7.

A remark on this clonotype: The junction departs from germline at one end; a sequencing error may be responsible. This CDR3 reads CASSLDPGLNTGELFF. The CDR3 bases are TGTGCTAGCAGCTTGGACCCAGGGTTAAACACCGGGGAGCTGTTTTTT. V is TRBV7-7 and J is TRBJ2-2; tentative D call: TRBD1 (5 bases). The CDR3 is 16 residues long. Germline assignment: CDR1 SSHAT and CDR2 FNYEAQ (reference sequence).

The genes are TRBV5-4 and TRBJ1-2; D may be TRBD1 (6 bases). The V end was cut by 4 bases, the J end by 4 bases, with 8 bases between. The CDR3 is made up of 12 amino acids. Germline CDR1 SGHNT, CDR2 YYREEE (reference sequence). The CDR3 protein is CASSTGAYGYTF. The CDR3 DNA sequence: TGTGCCAGCAGCACGGGGGCCTATGGCTACACCTTC.

The chain has TRBV2 and TRBJ1-1; perhaps TRBD1 as D (5 bases). The germline CDR1 and CDR2 sequences are SNHLY and FYNNEI. The CDR3 has 16 residues. V was cut by 6 bases and J by 0 bases, with 17 bases left in between. The CDR3 DNA reads TGTGCCAGCAGCAGCAACGACAGTACTATGAACACTGAAGCTTTCTTT. This translates into CASSSNDSTMNTEAFF.

This clonotype was observed many times. This rearrangement joins TRBV15 to TRBJ1-1; D is ambiguous. The CDR3 is 14 amino acids. The V and J ends lost 0 bases and 5 bases respectively, with 10 bases between them. The V gene's germline CDR1 is LNHNV and CDR2 YYDKDF (reference sequence). The CDR3 DNA follows: TGTGCCACCAGCAGAGATCTCGGCCGAACTGAAGCTTTCTTT. It yields the protein CATSRDLGRTEAFF.

In its sample, this clonotype was seen once. This chain joins TRBV5-4 and TRBJ2-7, with D perhaps given as TRBD1 or TRBD2 (6 bases each). V shed 2 bases and J shed 4 bases, with 16 bases lying between them. CDR1 SGHNT and CDR2 YYREEE come from the germline V gene (reference sequence). The CDR3 runs 15 residues. DNA of the CDR3: TGTGCCAGCAGCTTCTACCGGGGGCGATTGTACGAGCAGTACTTC. Translated, it gives CASSFYRGRLYEQYF.

V usage is TRBV6-5 and J usage is TRBJ2-5; 7 nucleotides line up with TRBD1. Germline V gene sequence: CDR1 MNHEY, CDR2 SVGAGI. With 6 bases clipped from V and 4 bases from J, the junction kept 11 bases outside the gene matches. CDR3 size: 15 residues. CDR3 DNA sequence: TGTGCCAGCAGCCCCAACAGGGGCTGGGTAGAGACCCAGTACTTC. It specifies CASSPNRGWVETQYF.

The chain has TRBV7-3 and TRBJ1-6, with a tentative D call TRBD1 (5 bases). The V end was cut by 5 bases, the J end by 5 bases, with 10 bases between. CDR1 is SGHTA and CDR2 is FQGTGA in the germline V gene. This CDR3 is built from 14 residues. CDR3 region: CASSQGADNSPLHF. The CDR3 nucleotides read TGTGCCAGCAGCCAAGGGGCAGATAATTCACCCCTCCACTTT. The full variable domain, with the rest looked up from reference TRBV7-3 and TRBJ1-6, is GAGVSQTPSNKVTEKGKYVELRCDPISGHTALYWYRQSLGQGPEFLIYFQGTGAADDSGLPNDRFFAVRPEGSVSTLKIQRTERGDSAVYLCASSQGADNSPLHFGNGTRLTVT.

A few counts support this clonotype. V gene TRBV25-1 combines with J gene TRBJ2-7; maybe TRBD2 (5 bases). V dropped 7 bases and J dropped 0 bases, with 19 bases sitting between them. The CDR3 covers 16 residues. CDR1 and CDR2 from the germline V gene are MGHDK and SYGVNS. The DNA for the CDR3 is TGTGCCAGCAAACGAGGTCAAGGGAGTTTCTCCTACGAGCAGTACTTC. Protein sequence: CASKRGQGSFSYEQYF.

This clonotype came up many times. The rearrangement uses TRBV29-1 and TRBJ2-6; 10 positions agree with TRBD1. With 4 bases clipped from V and 0 bases from J, the junction kept 6 bases outside the gene matches. CDR3 length equals 17 residues. Germline CDR1 is SQVTM and CDR2 is ANQGSEA. DNA for the CDR3: TGCAGCGTTGTTTCGGGACAGGGGAGCTCTGGGGCCAACGTCCTGACTTTC. This gives the protein CSVVSGQGSSGANVLTF.

The chain is built from TRBV7-9 and TRBJ1-5; D is possibly TRBD1 (5 bases). Trimming took off 5 bases at V and 7 bases at J, with 18 bases between the two ends. Germline CDR1 and CDR2: SEHNR and FQNEAQ (reference sequence). The CDR3 spans 15 residues. The CDR3 DNA follows: TGTGCCAGCAGCCCCCAGGAGGGTTCAGGGCAGCCCCAGCATTTT. The encoded protein is CASSPQEGSGQPQHF. The whole variable domain, filled in from reference TRBV7-9 and TRBJ1-5, reads DTGVSQNPRHKITKRGQNVTFRCDPISEHNRLYWYRQTLGQGPEFLTYFQNEAQLEKSRLLSDRFSAERPKGSFSTLEIQRTEQGDSAMYLCASSPQEGSGQPQHFGDGTRLSIL.

In its sample, this clonotype was seen many times. The J gene is TRBJ2-7, the V gene TRBV7-9, with TRBD1 matching 10 bases. The J segment lost 2 bases and the V segment lost 3 bases, leaving 4 bases of the junction unmatched. The CDR3 has 15 amino acids. Germline V gene lookup returns CDR1 SEHNR and CDR2 FQNEAQ (reference sequence). The CDR3: CASSFRDRGTYEQYF. The CDR3 bases are TGTGCCAGCAGCTTCCGGGACAGGGGAACCTACGAGCAGTACTTC.

V gene TRBV6-1 combines with J gene TRBJ2-6; 8 bases map to TRBD1. Germline V gives CDR1 MNHNS, CDR2 SASEGT. CDR3 length: 12 amino acids. CDR3 sequence reads: CGTGLGANVLTF. The CDR3 nucleotides read TGTGGGACAGGGCTTGGGGCCAACGTCCTGACTTTC.

Turning to this clonotype: It is likely a read error, because the conserved phenylalanine at the end of the CDR3 is missing. The limits of the CDR3 on the DNA are not certain, so only TCRdb's listed CDR3 is given. The chain joins TRBV7-9 to TRBJ2-7. Germline-derived CDR1 and CDR2 are SEHNR and FQNEAQ (reference sequence). 8 amino acids form the CDR3, both terminal residues included. Here the CDR3 reads CASSLGTA.

This chain connects TRBV24-1 to TRBJ1-4; a weak D match, TRBD1 (5 bases). V dropped 3 bases and J dropped 8 bases, with 12 bases sitting between them. Germline loops: CDR1 KGHDR, CDR2 SFDVKD. The CDR3 is 14 amino acids. The chain's CDR3 is CATSDGRGIEKLFF. CDR3 bases: TGTGCCACCAGTGATGGCCGGGGGATAGAAAAACTGTTTTTT.